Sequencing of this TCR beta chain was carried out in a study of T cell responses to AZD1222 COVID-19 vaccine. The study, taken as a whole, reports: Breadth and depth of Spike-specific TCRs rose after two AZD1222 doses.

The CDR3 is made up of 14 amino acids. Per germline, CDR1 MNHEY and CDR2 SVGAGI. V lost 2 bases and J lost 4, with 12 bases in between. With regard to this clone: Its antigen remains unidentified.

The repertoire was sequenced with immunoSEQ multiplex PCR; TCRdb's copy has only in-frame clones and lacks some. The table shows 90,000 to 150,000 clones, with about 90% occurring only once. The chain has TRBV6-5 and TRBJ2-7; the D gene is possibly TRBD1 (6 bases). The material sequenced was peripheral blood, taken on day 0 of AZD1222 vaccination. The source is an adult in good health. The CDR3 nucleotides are TGTGCCAGCAGTTACCAGGGGTCCGCTTACGAGCAGTACTTC. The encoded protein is CASSYQGSAYEQYF.